Each of the 9 T cell receptor beta chains below was sequenced from the same sample in a study of T-cell reconstitution after alpha-beta-depleted transplantation in children. Unique molecular identifiers were incorporated during preparation of the TCRbeta library. MiXCR, applied by TCRdb to the PCR reads, yields one record per CDR3 protein. The sample lists approximately 630,000 distinct CDR3 sequences, less than 15% seen once, with 0.65% to 0.9% in the top ten. The sequencing here drew on PBMCs, taken before TCRalphabeta/CD19-depleted stem cell transplant. The receptor set was obtained from a girl aged 2-10 years with congenital amegakaryocytic thrombocytopenia, due to receive a stem cell transplant.

This clonotype was recorded a few times. The chain links TRBV7-9 to TRBJ2-7; no definite D call. The CDR3 has 17 residues. Germline values: CDR1 SEHNR, CDR2 FQNEAQ (reference sequence). V dropped 1 base and J dropped 3 bases, with 19 bases sitting between them. CDR3 nucleotide sequence: TGTGCCAGCAGCTTAGGGGCTTTGCGGCAGCCTTACTACGAGCAGTACTTC. It codes for CASSLGALRQPYYEQYF.

There are a few counts of this clonotype. The genes are TRBV4-1 and TRBJ2-3; D not resolved. Germline loops: CDR1 MGHRA, CDR2 YSYEKL. The CDR3 has 15 amino acids. Trimming took 0 bases from V and 2 from J, leaving 9 bases between them. In DNA, the CDR3 is TGCGCCAGCAGCCAAGAAGTGGGCGCCACAGATACGCAGTATTTT. Translating it yields CASSQEVGATDTQYF.

Only a few counts were recorded for this clonotype. V gene TRBV7-9 combines with J gene TRBJ2-7; no reliable D call. The CDR3 extends over 16 amino acids. The V end was cut by 4 bases, the J end by 4 bases, with 20 bases between. Germline CDR1 and CDR2: SEHNR and FQNEAQ (reference sequence). The CDR3 reads CASSSTETAINYEQYF. The CDR3 nucleotides read TGTGCCAGCAGCTCAACCGAAACAGCAATCAATTACGAGCAGTACTTC.

This rearrangement joins TRBV12-5 to TRBJ2-3; 12 bases map to TRBD2. CDR3 length equals 17 residues. In germline, CDR1 is LGHNT, CDR2 FRNRAP. The junction had 8 bases not matched to a gene; V was cut back by 5 bases and J by 2 bases. As DNA, the CDR3 is TGTGCTAGTGGTGCCTCACTAGCGGGAGGCCCCACAGATACGCAGTATTTT. It specifies CASGASLAGGPTDTQYF. The full variable domain, its missing parts supplied by reference TRBV12-5 and TRBJ2-3, is DARVTQTPRHKVTEMGQEVTMRCQPILGHNTVFWYRQTMMQGLELLAYFRNRAPLDDSGMPKDRFSAEMPDATLATLKIQPSEPRDSAVYFCASGASLAGGPTDTQYFGPGTRLTVL.

In its sample, this clonotype was seen a few times. The J gene is TRBJ2-3, the V gene TRBV4-1, with D possibly matching TRBD2 (5 bases). Trimming shortened V by 1 base and J by 2 bases, and 25 bases separated the two germline ends. The CDR3 runs 20 residues. Germline V gene data show CDR1 as MGHRA and CDR2 as YSYEKL. CDR3 nucleotides: TGCGCCAGCAGCCAAGTTCCGGGATTCGAGAAGACGCTTTCCACAGATACGCAGTATTTT. It specifies CASSQVPGFEKTLSTDTQYF.

This clonotype was counted only a few times. V usage is TRBV11-2 and J usage is TRBJ2-6; the D call may be TRBD1 or TRBD2 (5 bases each). The germline V and J ends were trimmed by 2 bases and 1 base, with 21 bases remaining between them. The germline CDR1 and CDR2 sequences are SGHAT and FQNNGV. The CDR3 covers 20 residues. The chain's CDR3 is CASSLYPRDGYTSGANVLTF. CDR3 in DNA: TGTGCCAGCAGCTTATATCCAAGGGACGGATATACGTCTGGGGCCAACGTCCTGACTTTC.

As regards this clonotype: This sequence may be a read error, since a much larger clone differs from it by one base. V usage is TRBV20-1 and J usage is TRBJ1-5; TRBD1 agrees at 8 bases. Per germline, CDR1 DFQATT and CDR2 SNEGSKA (reference sequence). V lost 6 bases to trimming and J lost 10 bases; unmatched junction nucleotides: 11. The CDR3 is 13 amino acids. The CDR3 region is CSAGTGPDHPQHF. Written as DNA, the CDR3 is TGCAGTGCCGGGACAGGCCCCGACCATCCCCAGCATTTT.

The chain has TRBV25-1 and TRBJ2-2, with D perhaps matching TRBD1 or TRBD2 (5 bases each). Per germline, CDR1 MGHDK and CDR2 SYGVNS. The germline V and J ends were trimmed by 11 bases and 6 bases, with 7 bases remaining between them. This CDR3 comprises 10 residues. The CDR3 here is CAVGAGELFF. The CDR3 nucleotides are TGTGCCGTGGGGGCCGGGGAGCTGTTTTTT.

In this sample, this clonotype turned up many times. The CDR3 DNA reads TGTGCCAGCAGCTTGGCCCCTGGGGACGTAGAGACCCAGTACTTC. Its translation: CASSLAPGDVETQYF. The V and J genes are TRBV5-5 and TRBJ2-5, with D perhaps given as TRBD1 or TRBD2 (5 bases each). CDR1 and CDR2 (germline): SGHKS, YYEKEE (reference sequence). This CDR3 comprises 15 residues. V was pared by 0 bases and J by 4 bases, with 13 bases between.